The entry below gives a single T cell receptor (beta chain) sequence along with its context. The antigen is not known. Profiling relied on immunoSEQ multiplex PCR, and the TCRdb table lists in-frame clones only, not all of them. The repertoire holds about 240,000 clones, with 80% to 90% as singletons. The V and J ends lost 5 bases and 0 bases respectively, with 5 bases between them. The germline V gene has CDR1 DFQATT and CDR2 SNEGSKA (reference sequence). This CDR3 spans 11 amino acids. This entry comes from a study of cytomegalovirus exposure and HLA in healthy donors. Whole-study results and caveats: It was found in a later analysis that first-cohort TCR clusters tended to co-occur in the 100 to 150 validation repertoires.

This receptor was taken from a man younger than 35 in good health and CMV-seronegative. This chain connects TRBV20-1 to TRBJ2-7; no clear D. The sample taken for sequencing was PBMCs. The CDR3 region is CSAWSSYEQYF. CDR3 bases: TGCAGTGCTTGGAGCTCCTACGAGCAGTACTTC.